These 7 T cell receptor beta chains originate from one sample sequenced in a study of cytomegalovirus exposure and HLA in healthy donors. The protocol was immunoSEQ multiplex PCR, while the TCRdb copy is restricted to in-frame clones and leaves out a portion. This table holds under 150,000 clones, 91% found once. Material for sequencing was PBMCs. The receptor set was obtained from a man between 18 and 29 years old in good health and CMV-seronegative.

The rearrangement links TRBV27 to TRBJ2-7, with D perhaps matching TRBD1 (6 bases). Germline V CDR1 and CDR2: MNHEY, SMNVEV (reference sequence). Trimming cost V 4 bases and J 3 bases, with 34 bases left between them. The CDR3 has 21 amino acids. The CDR3 reads CASSSPPLRTEKGPFIYEQYV. DNA for the CDR3: TGTGCCAGCAGTTCCCCTCCCTTAAGGACAGAGAAGGGTCCGTTTATCTACGAGCAGTACGTC.

V is TRBV5-6 and J is TRBJ2-1, with 9 bases that match TRBD2. CDR3 length: 14 amino acids. The trim removed 3 bases at V and 4 bases at J, leaving 2 bases unmatched. Looked up from germline, CDR1 is SGHDT and CDR2 is YYEEEE. DNA of the CDR3: TGTGCCAGCAGCTCTAGCGGGGCATACAATGAGCAGTTCTTC. This gives the protein CASSSSGAYNEQFF.

The chain uses TRBV7-9 and TRBJ2-1, with 11 positions matching TRBD1. CDR3 length: 15 amino acids. Germline trimming cut 7 bases from V and 6 bases from J; bases unmatched to any gene: 8. CDR1 SEHNR and CDR2 FQNEAQ come from the germline V gene (reference sequence). CDR3 nucleotide sequence: TGTGCCAGCACATGGACAGGGGGCACCTTCAATGAGCAGTTCTTC. The encoded protein is CASTWTGGTFNEQFF.

This chain connects TRBV13 to TRBJ1-2; 7 positions match TRBD1. The ends lost 2 bases at V and 3 bases at J; junction bases unmatched: 3. The germline gives CDR1 PRHDT, CDR2 FYEKMQ (reference sequence). The CDR3 is 14 residues long. The CDR3 loop is CASSLIRGDYGYTF. For the CDR3, the DNA is TGTGCCAGCAGCTTAATCAGGGGGGACTATGGCTACACCTTC.

The chain joins TRBV5-1 to TRBJ1-2; TRBD1 matches at 7 bases. Germline trimming cut 6 bases from V and 4 bases from J; bases unmatched to any gene: 12. The CDR3 spans 15 residues. The germline V gene encodes CDR1 SGHRS and CDR2 YFSETQ. CDR3 loop: CASTYSPDRSYGYTF. DNA for the CDR3: TGCGCCAGCACCTACTCCCCGGACAGGTCCTATGGCTACACCTTC. Full variable domain (rest looked up from reference TRBV5-1 and TRBJ1-2): KAGVTQTPRYLIKTRGQQVTLSCSPISGHRSVSWYQQTPGQGLQFLFEYFSETQRNKGNFPGRFSGRQFSNSRSEMNVSTLELGDSALYLCASTYSPDRSYGYTFGSGTRLTVV.

The chain couples TRBV5-1 to TRBJ2-3; D remains unclear. The CDR3 length is 13 residues. V was cut by 7 bases and J by 2 bases, with 11 bases left in between. Germline CDR1 is SGHRS and CDR2 is YFSETQ. The CDR3 sequence is CASFARDTDTQYF. For the CDR3, the DNA is TGCGCCAGCTTTGCGAGAGACACAGATACGCAGTATTTT.

J is TRBJ2-5 and V is TRBV2; 11 bases align to TRBD2. Germline V gene lookup returns CDR1 SNHLY and CDR2 FYNNEI. The CDR3 has 13 amino acids. Germline trimming cut 5 bases from V and 7 bases from J; bases unmatched to any gene: 3. Here the CDR3 DNA reads TGTGCCAGCAGTTCTAGCGGGGGGTGGACCCAGTACTTC. Translating gives CASSSSGGWTQYF.